This T cell receptor (beta chain) was recorded in a study of blood T cells in healthy people across ages. The V segment lost 4 bases and the J segment 3 bases; nucleotides outside the gene matches: 8. The germline V gene has CDR1 MNHEY and CDR2 SMNVEV (reference sequence). CDR3 length: 16 amino acids. With a J-beta primer mix and a sample-barcoded 5' primer, a second PCR ran 7 to 11 cycles. TCRdb used MiXCR to reprocess the 5' RACE reads, holding one entry per CDR3 protein. The data show 850,000 to 1,000,000 distinct CDR3 sequences, around 48% seen once. The sequence was collected from a man aged 25-45 years in good health. Material for sequencing was blood. The rearrangement links TRBV27 to TRBJ2-2, with 7 positions matching TRBD1. The CDR3 DNA reads as TGTGCCAGCAGTTCCCCGACAGGGTGGTACACCGGGGAGCTGTTTTTT. Its translation: CASSSPTGWYTGELFF.